This entry lists 5 T cell receptor beta chains sequenced from one sample in a study of OX40 agonist ivuxolimab in advanced cancers. TCRdb's copy holds only in-frame clones and misses some; the assay was immunoSEQ multiplex PCR. The sample consists of 80,000 to 100,000 clones, approximately 90% of them appearing once. Specimen: CD4+ or CD8+ T cells sorted from blood, collected in a trial of the OX40 agonist ivuxolimab. The receptors were gathered from an adult with an advanced solid tumor such as melanoma, head and neck, liver or kidney cancer.

J is TRBJ1-2 and V is TRBV11-2; a weak D match, TRBD1 (5 bases). V lost 5 bases to trimming and J lost 8 bases, with 15 bases between them. In germline, CDR1 is SGHAT, CDR2 FQNNGV. The CDR3 extends over 13 amino acids. The CDR3 here is CASSPPGPRGYTF. CDR3 sequence (DNA): TGTGCCAGCAGCCCCCCGGGACCCAGGGGCTACACCTTC.

The chain carries TRBV18 and TRBJ1-1, with TRBD1 as a possible D gene (6 bases). V dropped 4 bases and J dropped 3 bases, with 15 bases sitting between them. Germline CDR1 and CDR2: KGHSH and LQKENI. The CDR3 length is 15 residues. CDR3 coding DNA: TGTGCCAGCTCACAGGGGGGGGCTCGGGACACTGAAGCTTTCTTT. Protein product: CASSQGGARDTEAFF.

CDR3 region: CASSDGSAIAQYF. CDR3 nucleotides: TGCGCCAGCTCGGACGGAAGCGCCATAGCCCAGTATTTT. The V call is TRBV5-1, the J call TRBJ2-3, with D unclear. From germline, CDR1 is SGHRS and CDR2 YFSETQ. The CDR3 loop spans 13 amino acids. V gave up 7 bases and J gave up 12 bases, with 21 bases separating them.

V usage is TRBV6-1 and J usage is TRBJ1-2; the D is unclear. The V gene's germline CDR1 is MNHNS and CDR2 SASEGT. CDR3 size: 11 residues. The V end lost 6 bases, the J end lost 7 bases, and 9 bases lay between the germline ends. DNA of the CDR3: TGTGCCAGCAGCCCAGGTATTGGCTACACCTTC. Translation gives CASSPGIGYTF.

The chain joins TRBV13 to TRBJ2-1; D is unresolved. Germline CDR1 PRHDT, CDR2 FYEKMQ (reference sequence). The CDR3 spans 15 residues. Deletions cut 5 bases from V and 5 bases from J, with 16 bases between. DNA of the CDR3: TGTGCCAGCAGCCGAATCTGGGCAGCAAACAATGAGCAGTTCTTC. Translating gives CASSRIWAANNEQFF.